This TCR beta chain came from a study of regulatory T cells in long-lasting Graves disease. Study background: Antithyroid drug exposure in newly diagnosed Graves' patients had lasted under 3 months.

Through Arm-PCR of CDR3 regions and iRepertoire HTBI primers, TCR beta libraries were built. TCRdb recomputed calls from the multiplex PCR reads with MiXCR, one row per CDR3 protein. The repertoire consists of some 200,000 distinct CDR3 sequences, with less than 20% occurring once and the leading ten covering roughly 12%. General study findings and limits: Examination was confined to peripheral blood, excluding thyroid tissue. The persistent group shared around 3,000 public clonotypes, more than the approximately 970 shared by new patients.

A few counts support this clonotype. The antigen remains undetermined. Time point defined: newly diagnosed GD, antithyroid drugs for less than 3 months. Researchers made the TCR library from RNA that was extracted from PBMCs. The data also belong to a second study, concerning T cells in Graves' hyperthyroidism and ophthalmopathy. That report adds: Also found in blood were most expanded thyroid clonotypes above 0.001.

The source material was peripheral blood mononuclear cells (PBMCs), sampled at new diagnosis, from a patient treated with antithyroid drugs. The receptor was derived from a woman aged 30 to 39 with Graves disease.

The CDR3 DNA follows: TGTGCCAGCAGCCAATTCGGAGACAGCATCTATGGCTACACCTTC. Protein: CASSQFGDSIYGYTF. J is TRBJ1-2 and V is TRBV9, with D tentatively TRBD1 (5 bases). The CDR3 totals 15 residues. Germline lookup yields CDR1 SGDLS and CDR2 YYNGEE. The V end was cut by 4 bases, the J end by 4 bases, with 17 bases between.